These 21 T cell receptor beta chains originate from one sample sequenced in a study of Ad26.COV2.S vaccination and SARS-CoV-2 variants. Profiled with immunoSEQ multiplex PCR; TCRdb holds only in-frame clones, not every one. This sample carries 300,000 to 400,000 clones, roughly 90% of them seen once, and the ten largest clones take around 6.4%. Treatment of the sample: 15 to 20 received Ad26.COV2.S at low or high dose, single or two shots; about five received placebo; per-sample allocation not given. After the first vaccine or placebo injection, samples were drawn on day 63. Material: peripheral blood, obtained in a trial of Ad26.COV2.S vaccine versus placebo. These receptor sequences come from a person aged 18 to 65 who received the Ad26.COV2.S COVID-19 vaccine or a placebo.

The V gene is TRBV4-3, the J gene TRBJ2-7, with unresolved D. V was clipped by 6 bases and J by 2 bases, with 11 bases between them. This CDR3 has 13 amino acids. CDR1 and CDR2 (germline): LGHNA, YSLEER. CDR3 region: CASSPDGTYEQYF. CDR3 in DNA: TGCGCCAGCAGTCCTGACGGAACCTACGAGCAGTACTTC.

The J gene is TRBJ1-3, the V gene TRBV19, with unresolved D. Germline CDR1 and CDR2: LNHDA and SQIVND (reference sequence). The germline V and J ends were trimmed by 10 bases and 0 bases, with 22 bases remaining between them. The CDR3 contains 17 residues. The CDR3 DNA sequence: TGTGCCACCTCGAGGGTACCAGCTACACACTCTGGAAACACCATATATTTT. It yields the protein CATSRVPATHSGNTIYF.

CDR3 region: CASSLVLSDRGYGYTF. CDR3 in DNA: TGTGCCAGCAGCTTGGTCTTATCGGACAGGGGATATGGCTACACCTTC. This chain links TRBV5-6 with TRBJ1-2; 9 positions match TRBD1. This CDR3 is built from 16 residues. The trim removed 0 bases at V and 5 bases at J, leaving 8 bases unmatched. The V gene's germline CDR1 is SGHDT and CDR2 YYEEEE.

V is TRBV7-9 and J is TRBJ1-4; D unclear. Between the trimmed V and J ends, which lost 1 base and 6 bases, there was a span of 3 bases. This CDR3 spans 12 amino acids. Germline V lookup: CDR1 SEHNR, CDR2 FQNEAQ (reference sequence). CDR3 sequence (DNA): TGTGCCAGCAGCTTAGGGGATGAAAAACTGTTTTTT. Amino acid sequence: CASSLGDEKLFF.

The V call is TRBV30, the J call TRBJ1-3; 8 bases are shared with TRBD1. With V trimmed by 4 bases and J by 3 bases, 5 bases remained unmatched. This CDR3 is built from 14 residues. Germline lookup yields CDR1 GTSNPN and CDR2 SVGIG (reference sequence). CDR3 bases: TGTGCCTGGATGGTCACAGGGGGTGGAAACACCATATATTTT. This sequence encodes CAWMVTGGGNTIYF.

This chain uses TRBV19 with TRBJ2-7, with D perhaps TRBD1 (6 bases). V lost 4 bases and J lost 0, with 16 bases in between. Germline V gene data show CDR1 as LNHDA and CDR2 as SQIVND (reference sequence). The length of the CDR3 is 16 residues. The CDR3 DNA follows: TGTGCCAGTAGTACCATACTCAGGGGTAGCTCCTACGAGCAGTACTTC. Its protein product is CASSTILRGSSYEQYF.

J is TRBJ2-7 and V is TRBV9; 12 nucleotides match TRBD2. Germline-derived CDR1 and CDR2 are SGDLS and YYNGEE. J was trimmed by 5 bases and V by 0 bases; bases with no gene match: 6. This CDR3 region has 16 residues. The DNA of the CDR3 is TGTGCCAGCAGCGTAGATTCTAGCGGGAGGGTCGACGAGCAGTACTTC. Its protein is CASSVDSSGRVDEQYF.

CDR3 DNA sequence: TGTGCCAGTAGTATGCAGGGACCTGCGAACACTGAAGCTTTCTTT. Translating gives CASSMQGPANTEAFF. The genes are TRBV19 and TRBJ1-1, with D perhaps matching TRBD1 (5 bases). The germline V gene has CDR1 LNHDA and CDR2 SQIVND (reference sequence). There are 15 residues in the CDR3. V lost 3 bases and J 1 base, leaving 12 bases between the germline ends.

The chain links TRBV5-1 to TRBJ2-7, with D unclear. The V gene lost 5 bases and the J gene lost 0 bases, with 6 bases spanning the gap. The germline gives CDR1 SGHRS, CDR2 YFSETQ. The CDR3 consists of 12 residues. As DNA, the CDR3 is TGCGCCAGCAGTAAGAGCTCCTACGAGCAGTACTTC. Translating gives CASSKSSYEQYF.

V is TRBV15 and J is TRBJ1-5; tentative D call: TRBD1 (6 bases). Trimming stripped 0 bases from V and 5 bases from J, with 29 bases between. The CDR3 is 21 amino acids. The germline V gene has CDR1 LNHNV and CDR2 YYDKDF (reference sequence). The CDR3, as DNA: TGTGCCACCAGCAGAGATAGGCGGGAGTTAGGGTCGAGGGGGATTTATCAGCCCCAGCATTTT. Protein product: CATSRDRRELGSRGIYQPQHF.

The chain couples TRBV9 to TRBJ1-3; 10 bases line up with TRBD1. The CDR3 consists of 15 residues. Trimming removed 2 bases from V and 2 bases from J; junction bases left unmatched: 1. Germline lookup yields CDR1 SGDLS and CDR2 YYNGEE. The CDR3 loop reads CASSVGTGAGNTIYF. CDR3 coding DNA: TGTGCCAGCAGCGTCGGGACAGGGGCTGGAAACACCATATATTTT.

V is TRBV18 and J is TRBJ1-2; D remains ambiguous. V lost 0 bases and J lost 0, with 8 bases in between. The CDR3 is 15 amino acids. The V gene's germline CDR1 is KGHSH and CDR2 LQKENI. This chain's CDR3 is CASSPPARANYGYTF. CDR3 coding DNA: TGTGCCAGCTCACCACCAGCAAGAGCTAACTATGGCTACACCTTC.

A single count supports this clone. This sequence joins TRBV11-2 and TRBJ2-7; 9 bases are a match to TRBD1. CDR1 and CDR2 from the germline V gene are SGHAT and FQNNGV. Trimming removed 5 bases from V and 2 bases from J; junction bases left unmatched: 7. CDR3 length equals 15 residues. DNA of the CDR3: TGTGCCAGCAGCCCTGGACAGGGGTTTACCTACGAGCAGTACTTC. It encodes CASSPGQGFTYEQYF.

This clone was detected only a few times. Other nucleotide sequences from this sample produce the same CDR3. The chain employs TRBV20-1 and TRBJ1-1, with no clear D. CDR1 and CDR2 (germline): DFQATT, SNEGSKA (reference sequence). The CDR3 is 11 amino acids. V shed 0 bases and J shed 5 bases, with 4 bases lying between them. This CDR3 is CSAREGTEAFF. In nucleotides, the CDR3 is TGCAGTGCTAGAGAGGGAACTGAAGCTTTCTTT.

The CDR3 here is CASSQVISEQYF. The CDR3 nucleotides are TGTGCCAGCAGCCAAGTTATTTCCGAGCAGTACTTC. The chain recombines TRBV14 with TRBJ2-7; unclear D gene. Germline CDR1 reads SGHDN; CDR2 reads FVKESK. The CDR3 contains 12 residues. Trimming removed 1 base from V and 6 bases from J, with 7 bases in between.

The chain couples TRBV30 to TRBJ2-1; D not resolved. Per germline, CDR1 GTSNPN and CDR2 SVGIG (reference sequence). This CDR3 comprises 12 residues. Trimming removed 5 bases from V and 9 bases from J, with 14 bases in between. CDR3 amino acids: CAWDLRVSEQFF. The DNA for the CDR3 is TGTGCCTGGGACTTGAGAGTTAGTGAGCAGTTCTTC.

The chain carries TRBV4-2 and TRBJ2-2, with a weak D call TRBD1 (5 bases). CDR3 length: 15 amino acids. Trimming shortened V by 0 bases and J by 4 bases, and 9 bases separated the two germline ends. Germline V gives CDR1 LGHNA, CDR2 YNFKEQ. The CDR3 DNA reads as TGTGCCAGCAGCCAAGAATGGGGCTCCACCGGGGAGCTGTTTTTT. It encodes CASSQEWGSTGELFF.

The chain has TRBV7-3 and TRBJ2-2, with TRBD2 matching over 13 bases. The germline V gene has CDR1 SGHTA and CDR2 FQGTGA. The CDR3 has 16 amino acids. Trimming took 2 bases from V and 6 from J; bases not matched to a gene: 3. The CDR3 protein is CASSLPGLAGPGELFF. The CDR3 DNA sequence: TGTGCCAGCAGCTTACCGGGACTAGCGGGGCCCGGGGAGCTGTTTTTT.

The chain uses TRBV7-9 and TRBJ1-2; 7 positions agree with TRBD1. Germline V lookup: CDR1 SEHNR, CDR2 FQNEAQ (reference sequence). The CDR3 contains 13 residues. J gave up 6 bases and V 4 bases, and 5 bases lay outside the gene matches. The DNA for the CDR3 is TGTGCCAGCAGCTCACCCGGGACAGATGGCTACACCTTC. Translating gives CASSSPGTDGYTF.

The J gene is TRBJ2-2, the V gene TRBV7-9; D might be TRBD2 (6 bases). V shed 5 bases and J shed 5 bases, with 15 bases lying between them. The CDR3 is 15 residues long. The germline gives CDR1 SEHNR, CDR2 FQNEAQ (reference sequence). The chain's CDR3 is CASSRDSYITGELFF. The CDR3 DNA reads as TGTGCCAGCAGCCGGGACTCCTACATTACCGGGGAGCTGTTTTTT.

CDR3 in DNA: TGCGCCAGCAGCCCACAGGCTAGCGGGGCGACAGATACGCAGTATTTT. Residues: CASSPQASGATDTQYF. The chain carries TRBV4-3 and TRBJ2-3; the match to TRBD2 covers 9 bases. With 4 bases clipped from V and 3 bases from J, the junction kept 8 bases outside the gene matches. The CDR3 is made up of 16 amino acids. The V gene's germline CDR1 is LGHNA and CDR2 YSLEER.